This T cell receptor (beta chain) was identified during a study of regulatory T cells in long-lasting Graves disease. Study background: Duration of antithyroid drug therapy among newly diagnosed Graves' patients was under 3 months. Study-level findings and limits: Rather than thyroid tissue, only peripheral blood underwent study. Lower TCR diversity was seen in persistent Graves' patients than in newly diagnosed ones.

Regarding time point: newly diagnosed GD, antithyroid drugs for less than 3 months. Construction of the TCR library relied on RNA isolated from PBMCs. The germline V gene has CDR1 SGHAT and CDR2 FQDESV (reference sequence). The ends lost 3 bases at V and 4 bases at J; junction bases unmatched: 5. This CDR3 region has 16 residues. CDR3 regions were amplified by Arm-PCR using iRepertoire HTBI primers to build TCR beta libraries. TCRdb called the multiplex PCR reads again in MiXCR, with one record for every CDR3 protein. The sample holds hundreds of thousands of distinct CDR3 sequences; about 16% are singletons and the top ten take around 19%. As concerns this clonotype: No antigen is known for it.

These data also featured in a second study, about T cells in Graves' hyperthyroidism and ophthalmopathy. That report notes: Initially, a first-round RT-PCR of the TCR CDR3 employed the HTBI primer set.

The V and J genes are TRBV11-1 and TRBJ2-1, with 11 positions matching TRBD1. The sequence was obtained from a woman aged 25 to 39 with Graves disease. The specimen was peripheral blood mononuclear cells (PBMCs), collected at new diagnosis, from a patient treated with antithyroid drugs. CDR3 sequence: CASSLGQGDRYNEQFF. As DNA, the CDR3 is TGTGCCAGCAGCTTGGGACAGGGGGACCGTTACAATGAGCAGTTCTTC. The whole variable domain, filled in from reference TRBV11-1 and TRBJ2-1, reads EAEVAQSPRYKITEKSQAVAFWCDPISGHATLYWYRQILGQGPELLVQFQDESVVDDSQLPKDRFSAERLKGVDSTLKIQPAELGDSAMYLCASSLGQGDRYNEQFFGPGTRLTVL.